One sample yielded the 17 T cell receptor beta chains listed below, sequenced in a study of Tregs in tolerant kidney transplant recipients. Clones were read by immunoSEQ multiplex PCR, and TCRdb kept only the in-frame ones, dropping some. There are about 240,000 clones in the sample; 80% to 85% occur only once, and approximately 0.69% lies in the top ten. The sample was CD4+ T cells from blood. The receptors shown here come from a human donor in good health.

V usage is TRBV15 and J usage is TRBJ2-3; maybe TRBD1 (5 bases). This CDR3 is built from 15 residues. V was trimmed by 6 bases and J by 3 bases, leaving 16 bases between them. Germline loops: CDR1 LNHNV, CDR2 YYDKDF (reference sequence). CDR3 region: CATRSVRRGTDTQYF. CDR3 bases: TGTGCCACCAGGTCAGTGAGAAGGGGTACAGATACGCAGTATTTT.

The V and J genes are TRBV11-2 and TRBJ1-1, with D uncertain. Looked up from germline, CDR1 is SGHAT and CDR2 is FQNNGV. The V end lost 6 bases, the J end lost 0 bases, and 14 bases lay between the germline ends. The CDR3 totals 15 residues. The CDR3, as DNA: TGTGCCAGCAGGTCGCGGGCCTTAATGAACACTGAAGCTTTCTTT. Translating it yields CASRSRALMNTEAFF.

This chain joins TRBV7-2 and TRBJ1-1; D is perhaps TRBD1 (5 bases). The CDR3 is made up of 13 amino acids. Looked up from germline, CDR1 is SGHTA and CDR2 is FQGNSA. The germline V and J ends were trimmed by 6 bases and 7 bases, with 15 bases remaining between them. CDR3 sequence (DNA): TGTGCCAGCAGTTCTCGTTGGGGCCGTGAAGCTTTCTTT. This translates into CASSSRWGREAFF.

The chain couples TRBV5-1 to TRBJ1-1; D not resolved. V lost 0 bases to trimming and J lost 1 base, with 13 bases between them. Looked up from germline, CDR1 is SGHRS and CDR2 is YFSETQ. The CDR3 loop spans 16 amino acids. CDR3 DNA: TGCGCCAGCAGCTTGGCCTTCGGCCGGAAGAACACTGAAGCTTTCTTT. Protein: CASSLAFGRKNTEAFF.

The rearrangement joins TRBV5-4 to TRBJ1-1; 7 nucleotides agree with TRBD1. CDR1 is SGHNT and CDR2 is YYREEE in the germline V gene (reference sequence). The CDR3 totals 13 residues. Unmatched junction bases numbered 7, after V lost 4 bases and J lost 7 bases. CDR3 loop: CASSQTGRFEAFF. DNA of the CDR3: TGTGCCAGCAGCCAGACAGGGAGATTTGAAGCTTTCTTT.

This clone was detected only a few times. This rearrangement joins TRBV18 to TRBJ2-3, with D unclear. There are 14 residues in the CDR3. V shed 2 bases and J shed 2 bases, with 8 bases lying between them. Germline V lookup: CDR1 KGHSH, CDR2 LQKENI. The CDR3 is CASSPSHSTDTQYF. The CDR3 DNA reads TGTGCCAGCTCACCATCGCATTCCACAGATACGCAGTATTTT.

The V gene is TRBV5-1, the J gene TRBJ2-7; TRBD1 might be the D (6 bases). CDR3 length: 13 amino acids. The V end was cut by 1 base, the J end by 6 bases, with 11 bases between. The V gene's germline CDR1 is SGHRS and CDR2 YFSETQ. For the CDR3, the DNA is TGCGCCAGCAGCTTGATTGGGGGCGGCGAGCAGTACTTC. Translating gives CASSLIGGGEQYF. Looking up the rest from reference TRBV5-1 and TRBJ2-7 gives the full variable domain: KAGVTQTPRYLIKTRGQQVTLSCSPISGHRSVSWYQQTPGQGLQFLFEYFSETQRNKGNFPGRFSGRQFSNSRSEMNVSTLELGDSALYLCASSLIGGGEQYFGPGTRLTVT.

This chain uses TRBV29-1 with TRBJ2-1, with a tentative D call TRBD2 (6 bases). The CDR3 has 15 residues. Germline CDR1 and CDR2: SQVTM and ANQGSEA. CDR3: CTSRVGGSSYNEQFF. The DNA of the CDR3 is TGCACCTCCCGGGTGGGGGGAAGCTCCTACAATGAGCAGTTCTTC.

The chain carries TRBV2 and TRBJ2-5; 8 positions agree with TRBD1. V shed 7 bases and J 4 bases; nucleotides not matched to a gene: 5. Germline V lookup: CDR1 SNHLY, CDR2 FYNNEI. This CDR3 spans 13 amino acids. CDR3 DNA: TGTGCCAGCACCGGACAGGGTGGAGAGACCCAGTACTTC. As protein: CASTGQGGETQYF.

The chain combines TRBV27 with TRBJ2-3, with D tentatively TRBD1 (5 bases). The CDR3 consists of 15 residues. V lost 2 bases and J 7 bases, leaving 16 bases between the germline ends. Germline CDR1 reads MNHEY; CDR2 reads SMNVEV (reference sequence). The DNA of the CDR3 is TGTGCCAGCAGTTTAAAGGGGTGGTACGCGTATACGCAGTATTTT. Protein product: CASSLKGWYAYTQYF.

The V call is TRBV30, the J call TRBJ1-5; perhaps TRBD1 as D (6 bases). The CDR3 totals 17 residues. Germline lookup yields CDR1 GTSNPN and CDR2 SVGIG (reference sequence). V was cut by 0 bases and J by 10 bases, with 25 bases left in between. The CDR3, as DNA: TGTGCCTGGAGTGTATCCCTCCCGGGACACCGCTTGACACCCCAGCATTTT. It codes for CAWSVSLPGHRLTPQHF. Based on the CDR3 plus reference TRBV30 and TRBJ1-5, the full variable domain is SQTIHQWPATLVQPVGSPLSLECTVEGTSNPNLYWYRQAAGRGLQLLFYSVGIGQISSEVPQNLSASRPQDRQFILSSKKLLLSDSGFYLCAWSVSLPGHRLTPQHFGDGTRLSIL.

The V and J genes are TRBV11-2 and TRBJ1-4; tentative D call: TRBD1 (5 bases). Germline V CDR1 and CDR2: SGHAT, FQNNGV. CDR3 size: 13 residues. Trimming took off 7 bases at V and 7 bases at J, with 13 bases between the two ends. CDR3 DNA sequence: TGTGCCAGCACTAAGGGGAATGGTGAAAAACTGTTTTTT. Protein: CASTKGNGEKLFF.

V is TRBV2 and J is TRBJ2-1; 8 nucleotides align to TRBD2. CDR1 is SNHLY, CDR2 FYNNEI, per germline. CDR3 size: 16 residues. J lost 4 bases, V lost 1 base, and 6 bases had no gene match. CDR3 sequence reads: CASSEVGGRRYNEQFF. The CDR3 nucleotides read TGTGCCAGCAGTGAAGTCGGCGGGAGGCGGTACAATGAGCAGTTCTTC. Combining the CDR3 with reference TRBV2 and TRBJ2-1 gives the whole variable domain EPEVTQTPSHQVTQMGQEVILRCVPISNHLYFYWYRQILGQKVEFLVSFYNNEISEKSEIFDDQFSVERPDGSNFTLKIRSTKLEDSAMYFCASSEVGGRRYNEQFFGPGTRLTVL.

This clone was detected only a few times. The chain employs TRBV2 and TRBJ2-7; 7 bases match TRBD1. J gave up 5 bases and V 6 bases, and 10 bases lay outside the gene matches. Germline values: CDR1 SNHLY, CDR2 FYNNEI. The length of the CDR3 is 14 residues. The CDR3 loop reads CASSDRESFHEQYF. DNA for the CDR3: TGTGCCAGCAGCGACAGGGAGTCTTTCCACGAGCAGTACTTC.

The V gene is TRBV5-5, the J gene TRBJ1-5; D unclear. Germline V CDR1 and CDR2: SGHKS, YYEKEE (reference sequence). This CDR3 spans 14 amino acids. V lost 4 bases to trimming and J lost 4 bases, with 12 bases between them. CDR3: CASSPDGSNQPQHF. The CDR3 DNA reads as TGTGCCAGCAGCCCGGACGGTTCTAATCAGCCCCAGCATTTT.

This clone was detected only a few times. CDR3 in amino acids: CASSDWVNSPLHF. The CDR3 DNA reads as TGTGCCAGCAGTGACTGGGTTAATTCACCCCTCCACTTT. The chain has TRBV2 and TRBJ1-6, with D unresolved. CDR1 and CDR2 (germline): SNHLY, FYNNEI. The V end lost 3 bases, the J end lost 6 bases, and 6 bases lay between the germline ends. This CDR3 is built from 13 residues.

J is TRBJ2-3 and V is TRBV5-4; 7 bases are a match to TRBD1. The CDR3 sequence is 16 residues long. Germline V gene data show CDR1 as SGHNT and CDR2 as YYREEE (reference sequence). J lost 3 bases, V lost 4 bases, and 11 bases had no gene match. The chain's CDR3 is CASSTTQGVGTDTQYF. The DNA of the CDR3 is TGTGCCAGCAGCACCACTCAGGGGGTCGGGACAGATACGCAGTATTTT.